The 4 T cell receptor beta chains listed next were all sequenced from one sample in a study of CD8+ T cells in alopecia areata. Following extraction, RNA underwent reverse transcription to cDNA, which served as the sequencing template. The protocol was immunoSEQ multiplex PCR, while the TCRdb copy is restricted to in-frame clones and leaves out a portion. Of 200,000 to 250,000 clones in the sample, 30% to 40% are singletons; the top ten hold 0.48%. The sample's treatment: oral pan-JAK inhibitor, 5-10 mg twice daily. Source: CD4+ T cells sorted from blood, taken between weeks 30 and 35, from a patient treated with tofacitinib. The origin of the receptors is a human donor with alopecia areata.

The genes are TRBV4-1 and TRBJ2-1; the match to TRBD2 covers 8 bases. The CDR3 is 17 amino acids. Germline assignment: CDR1 MGHRA and CDR2 YSYEKL. The J segment lost 4 bases and the V segment lost 0 bases, leaving 8 bases of the junction unmatched. The CDR3 sequence is CASSQDGGTRIYNEQFF. CDR3 coding DNA: TGCGCCAGCAGCCAAGACGGTGGGACTAGAATATACAATGAGCAGTTCTTC.

This clone was detected once. The V and J genes are TRBV4-1 and TRBJ2-1; 8 bases align to TRBD1. J lost 7 bases, V lost 0 bases, and 11 bases had no gene match. The CDR3 has 17 residues. Germline V gene lookup returns CDR1 MGHRA and CDR2 YSYEKL. CDR3 in DNA: TGCGCCAGCAGCCAAGATATCCGGACAGGGCGAGAAAATGAGCAGTTCTTC. It encodes CASSQDIRTGRENEQFF.

This rearrangement joins TRBV18 to TRBJ1-1; possible D gene TRBD1, 5 bases. The CDR3 covers 13 residues. V was cut by 4 bases and J by 0 bases, with 6 bases left in between. CDR1 and CDR2 from the germline V gene are KGHSH and LQKENI. This CDR3 reads CASSLDMNTEAFF. The CDR3 bases are TGTGCCAGCTCACTGGACATGAACACTGAAGCTTTCTTT.

V usage is TRBV5-1 and J usage is TRBJ2-3, with 7 positions matching TRBD1. The CDR3 is 14 residues long. Germline CDR1 is SGHRS and CDR2 is YFSETQ. Trimming removed 4 bases from V and 2 bases from J; junction bases left unmatched: 4. CDR3 amino acids: CASSQGEYTDTQYF. The CDR3 region has the DNA TGCGCCAGCAGCCAGGGGGAGTACACAGATACGCAGTATTTT.